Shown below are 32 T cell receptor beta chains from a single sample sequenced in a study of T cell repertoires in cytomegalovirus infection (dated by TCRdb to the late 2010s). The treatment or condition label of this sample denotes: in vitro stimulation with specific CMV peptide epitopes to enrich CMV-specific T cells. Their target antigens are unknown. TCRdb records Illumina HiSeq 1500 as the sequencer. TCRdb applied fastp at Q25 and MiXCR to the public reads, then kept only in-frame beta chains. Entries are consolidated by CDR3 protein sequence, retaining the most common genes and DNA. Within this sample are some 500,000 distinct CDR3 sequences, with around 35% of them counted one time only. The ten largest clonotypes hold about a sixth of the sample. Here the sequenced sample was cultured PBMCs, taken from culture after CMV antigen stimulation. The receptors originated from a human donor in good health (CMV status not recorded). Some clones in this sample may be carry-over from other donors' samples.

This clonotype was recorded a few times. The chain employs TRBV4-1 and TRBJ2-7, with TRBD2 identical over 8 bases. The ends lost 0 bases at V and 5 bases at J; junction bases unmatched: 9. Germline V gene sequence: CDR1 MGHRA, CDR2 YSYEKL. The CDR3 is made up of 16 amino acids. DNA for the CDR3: TGCGCCAGCAGCCAAGATCAGAGCGGGAGTCTCCACGAGCAGTACGTC. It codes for CASSQDQSGSLHEQYV.

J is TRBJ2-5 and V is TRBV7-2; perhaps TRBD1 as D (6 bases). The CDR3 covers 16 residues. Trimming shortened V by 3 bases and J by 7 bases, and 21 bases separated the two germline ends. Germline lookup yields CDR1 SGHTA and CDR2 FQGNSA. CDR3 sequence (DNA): TGTGCCAGCAGCTTGGGGATAAGGGGGTGCGTAGGGACCCAGTACTTC. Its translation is CASSLGIRGCVGTQYF.

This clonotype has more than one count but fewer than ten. DNA of the CDR3: TGTGCCAGCAGTTTTTGGTCGGGAGGAGTGGCAGATACGCAGTATTTT. It yields the protein CASSFWSGGVADTQYF. The genes are TRBV12-3 or TRBV12-4 and TRBJ2-3; 7 nucleotides align to TRBD2. This CDR3 contains 16 residues. The V and J ends lost 3 bases and 4 bases, in that order; junction bases with no gene match: 10.

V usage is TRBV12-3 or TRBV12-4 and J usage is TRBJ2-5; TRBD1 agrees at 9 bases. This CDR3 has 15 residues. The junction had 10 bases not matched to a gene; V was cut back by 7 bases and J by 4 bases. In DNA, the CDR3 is TGTGCCAGCACTCTGGGACAGGGTGATGGAGAGACCCAGTACTTC. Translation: CASTLGQGDGETQYF.

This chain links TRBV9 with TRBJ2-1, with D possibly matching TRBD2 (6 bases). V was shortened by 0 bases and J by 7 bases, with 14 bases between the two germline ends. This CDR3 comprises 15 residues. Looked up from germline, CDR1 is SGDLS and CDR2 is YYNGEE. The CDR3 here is CASSVGVGGVNEQFF. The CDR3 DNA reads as TGTGCCAGCAGCGTAGGGGTCGGCGGGGTAAATGAGCAGTTCTTC.

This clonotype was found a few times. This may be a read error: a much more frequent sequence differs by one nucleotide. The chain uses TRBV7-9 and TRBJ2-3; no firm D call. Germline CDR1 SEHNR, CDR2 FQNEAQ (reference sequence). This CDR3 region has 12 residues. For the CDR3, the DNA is TGTGCCAGCAGCCCCCTACCAGATACGAAGTATTTT. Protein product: CASSPLPDTKYF.

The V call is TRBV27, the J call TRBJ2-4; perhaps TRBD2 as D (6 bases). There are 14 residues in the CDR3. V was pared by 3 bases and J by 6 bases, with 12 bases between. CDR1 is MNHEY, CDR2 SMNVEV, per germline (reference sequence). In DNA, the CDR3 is TGTGCCAGCAGTTTCAGTCAGGGACTAAACATTCAGTACTTC. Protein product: CASSFSQGLNIQYF.

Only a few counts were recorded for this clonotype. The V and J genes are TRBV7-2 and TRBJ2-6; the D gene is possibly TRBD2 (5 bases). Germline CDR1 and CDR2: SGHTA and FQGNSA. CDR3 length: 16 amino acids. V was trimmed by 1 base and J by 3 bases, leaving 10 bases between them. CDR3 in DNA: TGTGCCAGCAGCTTAGTCGGGAAAGGTGGGGCCAACGTCCTGACTTTC. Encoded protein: CASSLVGKGGANVLTF.

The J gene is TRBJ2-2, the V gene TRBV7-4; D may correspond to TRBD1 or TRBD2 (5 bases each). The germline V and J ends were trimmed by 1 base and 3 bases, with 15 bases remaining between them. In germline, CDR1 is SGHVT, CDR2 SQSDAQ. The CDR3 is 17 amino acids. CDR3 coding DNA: TGTGCCAGCAGCTTAGGGGGTGTCCGGGACGACACCGGGGAGCTGTTTTTT. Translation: CASSLGGVRDDTGELFF.

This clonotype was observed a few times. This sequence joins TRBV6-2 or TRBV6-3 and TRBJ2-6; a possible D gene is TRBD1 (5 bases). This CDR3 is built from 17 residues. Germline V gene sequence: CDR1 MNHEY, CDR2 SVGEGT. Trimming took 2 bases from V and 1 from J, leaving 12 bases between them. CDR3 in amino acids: CASSYRLTESGANVLTF. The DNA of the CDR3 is TGTGCCAGCAGTTACCGACTGACAGAGTCTGGGGCCAACGTCCTGACTTTC.

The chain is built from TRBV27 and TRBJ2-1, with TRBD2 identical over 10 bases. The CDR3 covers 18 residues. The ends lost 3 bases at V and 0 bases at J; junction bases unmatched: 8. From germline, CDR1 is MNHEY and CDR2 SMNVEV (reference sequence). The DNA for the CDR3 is TGTGCCAGCAGTTTGCTGAATCCTAGCGGGAGCTCCTACAATGAGCAGTTCTTC. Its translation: CASSLLNPSGSSYNEQFF.

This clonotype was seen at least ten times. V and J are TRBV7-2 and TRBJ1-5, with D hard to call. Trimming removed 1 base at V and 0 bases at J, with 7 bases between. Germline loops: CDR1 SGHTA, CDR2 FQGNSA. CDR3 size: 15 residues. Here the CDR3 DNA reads TGTGCCAGCAGCTTAGTAGGGAATAGCAATCAGCCCCAGCATTTT. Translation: CASSLVGNSNQPQHF.

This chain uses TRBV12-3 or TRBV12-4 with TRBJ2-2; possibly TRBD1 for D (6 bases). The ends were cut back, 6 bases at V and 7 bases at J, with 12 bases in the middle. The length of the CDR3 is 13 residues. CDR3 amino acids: CASRQGSYGELFF. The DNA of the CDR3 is TGTGCCAGCAGGCAGGGGTCGTACGGGGAGCTGTTTTTT.

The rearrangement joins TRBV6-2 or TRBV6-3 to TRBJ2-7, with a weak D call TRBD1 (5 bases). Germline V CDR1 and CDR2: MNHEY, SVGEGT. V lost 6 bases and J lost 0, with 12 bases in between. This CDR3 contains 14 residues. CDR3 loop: CASRVAGFSYEQYF. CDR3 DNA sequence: TGTGCCAGCAGGGTGGCAGGGTTCTCCTACGAGCAGTACTTC.

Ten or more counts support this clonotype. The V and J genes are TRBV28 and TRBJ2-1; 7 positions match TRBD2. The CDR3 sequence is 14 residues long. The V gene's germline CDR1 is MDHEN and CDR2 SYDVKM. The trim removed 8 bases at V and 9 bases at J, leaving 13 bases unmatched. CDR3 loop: CASQPPTAGVEQFF. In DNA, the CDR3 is TGTGCCAGCCAACCTCCAACCGCGGGAGTTGAGCAGTTCTTC.

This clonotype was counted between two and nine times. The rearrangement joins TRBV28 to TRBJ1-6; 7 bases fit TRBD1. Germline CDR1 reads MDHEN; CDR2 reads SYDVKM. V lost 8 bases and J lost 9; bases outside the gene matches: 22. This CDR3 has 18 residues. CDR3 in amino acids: CASRGAMGGTESSSPLHF. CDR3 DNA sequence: TGTGCCAGCCGAGGGGCCATGGGCGGGACAGAGAGTTCTTCACCCCTCCACTTT.

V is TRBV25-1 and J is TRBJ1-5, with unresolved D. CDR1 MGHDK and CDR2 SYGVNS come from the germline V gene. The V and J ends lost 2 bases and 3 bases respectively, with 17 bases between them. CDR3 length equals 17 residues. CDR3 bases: TGTGCCAGCAGTGAACTCCCCCGGAGGATGGTCAATCAGCCCCAGCATTTT. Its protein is CASSELPRRMVNQPQHF.

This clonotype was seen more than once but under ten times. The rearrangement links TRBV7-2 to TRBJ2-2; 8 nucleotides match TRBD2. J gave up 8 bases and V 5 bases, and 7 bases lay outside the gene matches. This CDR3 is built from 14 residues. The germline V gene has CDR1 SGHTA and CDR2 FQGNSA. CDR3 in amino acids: CASSDRSGGGELFF. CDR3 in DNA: TGTGCCAGCAGCGATCGGTCGGGAGGGGGGGAGCTGTTTTTT.

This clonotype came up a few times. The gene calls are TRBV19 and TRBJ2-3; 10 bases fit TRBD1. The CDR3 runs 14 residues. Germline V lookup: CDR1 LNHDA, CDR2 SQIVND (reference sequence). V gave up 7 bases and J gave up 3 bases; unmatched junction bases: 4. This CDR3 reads CASTTGQGTDTQYF. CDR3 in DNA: TGTGCCAGTACCACGGGACAGGGGACAGATACGCAGTATTTT.

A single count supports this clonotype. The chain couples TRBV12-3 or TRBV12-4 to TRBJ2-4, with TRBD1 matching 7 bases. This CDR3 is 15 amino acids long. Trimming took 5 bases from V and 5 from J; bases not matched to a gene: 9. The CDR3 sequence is CASSARTGFENIQYF. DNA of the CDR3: TGTGCCAGCAGTGCCAGGACAGGCTTCGAAAACATTCAGTACTTC.

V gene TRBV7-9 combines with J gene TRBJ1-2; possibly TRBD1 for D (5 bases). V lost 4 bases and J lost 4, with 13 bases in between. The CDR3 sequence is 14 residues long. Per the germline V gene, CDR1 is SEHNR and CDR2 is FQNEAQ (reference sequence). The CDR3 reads CASSSEGLSYGYTF. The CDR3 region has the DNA TGTGCCAGCAGCTCCGAGGGACTTAGCTATGGCTACACCTTC.

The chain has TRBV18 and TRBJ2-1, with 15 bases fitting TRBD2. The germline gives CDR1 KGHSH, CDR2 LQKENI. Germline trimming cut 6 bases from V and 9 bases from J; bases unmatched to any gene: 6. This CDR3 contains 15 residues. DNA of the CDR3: TGTGCCAGCTCCGGGACTAGCGGGAGGCAGAGTGAGCAGTTCTTC. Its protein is CASSGTSGRQSEQFF.

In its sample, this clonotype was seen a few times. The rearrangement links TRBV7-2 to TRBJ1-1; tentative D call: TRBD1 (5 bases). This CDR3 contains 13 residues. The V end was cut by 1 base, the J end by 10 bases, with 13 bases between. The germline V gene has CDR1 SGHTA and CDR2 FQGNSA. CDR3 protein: CASSLGGGVVAFF. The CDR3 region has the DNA TGTGCCAGCAGCTTAGGGGGGGGGGTTGTAGCTTTCTTT.

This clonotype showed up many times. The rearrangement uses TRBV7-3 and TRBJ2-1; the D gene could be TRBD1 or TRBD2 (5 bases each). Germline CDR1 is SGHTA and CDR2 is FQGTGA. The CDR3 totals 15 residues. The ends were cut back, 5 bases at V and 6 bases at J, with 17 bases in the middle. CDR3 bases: TGTGCCAGCAGCCCTTCGACGGGGACCATCAATGAGCAGTTCTTC. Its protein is CASSPSTGTINEQFF.

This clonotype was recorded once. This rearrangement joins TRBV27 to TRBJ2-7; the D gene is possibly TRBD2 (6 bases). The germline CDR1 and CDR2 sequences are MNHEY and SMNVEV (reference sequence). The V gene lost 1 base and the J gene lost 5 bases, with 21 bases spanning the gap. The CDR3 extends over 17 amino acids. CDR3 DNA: TGTGCCAGCAGTTTATATAATCCGCTAGCGAGTCTCCACGAGCAGTACTTC. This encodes CASSLYNPLASLHEQYF.

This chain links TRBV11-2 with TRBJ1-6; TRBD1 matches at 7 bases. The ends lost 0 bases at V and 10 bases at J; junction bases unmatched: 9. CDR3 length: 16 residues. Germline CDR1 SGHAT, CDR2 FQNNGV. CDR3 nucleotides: TGTGCCAGCAGCTTAGAACAGGGGAACCTTGGGTCACCCCTCCACTTT. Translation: CASSLEQGNLGSPLHF.

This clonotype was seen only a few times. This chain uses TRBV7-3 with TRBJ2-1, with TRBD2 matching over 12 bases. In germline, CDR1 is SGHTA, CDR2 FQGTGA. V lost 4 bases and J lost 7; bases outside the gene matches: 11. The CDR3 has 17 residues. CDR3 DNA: TGTGCCAGCAGCTCCCGTGGGGGGCTAGCGGGAGGGAATGAGCAGTTCTTC. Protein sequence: CASSSRGGLAGGNEQFF.

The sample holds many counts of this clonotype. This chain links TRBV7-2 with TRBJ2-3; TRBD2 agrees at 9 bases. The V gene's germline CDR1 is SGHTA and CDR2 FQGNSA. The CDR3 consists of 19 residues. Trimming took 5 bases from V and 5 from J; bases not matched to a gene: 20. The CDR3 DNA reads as TGTGCCAGCAGCGTAGTCTGGGACATAGCGGGAGAAGCCAGAGATACGCAGTATTTT. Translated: CASSVVWDIAGEARDTQYF.

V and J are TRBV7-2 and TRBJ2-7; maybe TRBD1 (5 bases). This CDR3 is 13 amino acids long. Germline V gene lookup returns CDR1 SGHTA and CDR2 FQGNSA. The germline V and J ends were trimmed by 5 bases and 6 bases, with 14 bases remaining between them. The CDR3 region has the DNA TGTGCCAGCAGCCATGGTCAGGGCCCCGAGCAGTACTTC. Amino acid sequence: CASSHGQGPEQYF.

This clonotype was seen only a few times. The CDR3 spells CSARGAGYSGANVLTF. In DNA, the CDR3 is TGCAGTGCTAGAGGTGCAGGGTACTCTGGGGCCAACGTCCTGACTTTC. The chain recombines TRBV20-1 with TRBJ2-6; a weak D match, TRBD1 (5 bases). The CDR3 spans 16 residues. Trimming took off 1 base at V and 0 bases at J, with 10 bases between the two ends. Germline loops: CDR1 DFQATT, CDR2 SNEGSKA (reference sequence).

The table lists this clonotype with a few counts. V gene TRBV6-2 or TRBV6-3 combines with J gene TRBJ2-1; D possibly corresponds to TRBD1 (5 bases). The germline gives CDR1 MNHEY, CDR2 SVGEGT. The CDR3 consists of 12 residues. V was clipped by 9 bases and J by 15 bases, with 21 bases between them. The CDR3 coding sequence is TGTGCCAGTACCCCAGGGCCGGGCCAGGTGTTCTTC. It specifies CASTPGPGQVFF.

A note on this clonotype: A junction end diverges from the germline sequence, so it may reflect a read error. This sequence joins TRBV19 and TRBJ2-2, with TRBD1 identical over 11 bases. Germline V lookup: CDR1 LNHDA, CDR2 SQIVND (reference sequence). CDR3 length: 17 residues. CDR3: CASSTDPGTGGKGELFF. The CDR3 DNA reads TGTGCTAGTAGTACTGACCCCGGGACAGGGGGAAAAGGCGAGCTGTTTTTT.